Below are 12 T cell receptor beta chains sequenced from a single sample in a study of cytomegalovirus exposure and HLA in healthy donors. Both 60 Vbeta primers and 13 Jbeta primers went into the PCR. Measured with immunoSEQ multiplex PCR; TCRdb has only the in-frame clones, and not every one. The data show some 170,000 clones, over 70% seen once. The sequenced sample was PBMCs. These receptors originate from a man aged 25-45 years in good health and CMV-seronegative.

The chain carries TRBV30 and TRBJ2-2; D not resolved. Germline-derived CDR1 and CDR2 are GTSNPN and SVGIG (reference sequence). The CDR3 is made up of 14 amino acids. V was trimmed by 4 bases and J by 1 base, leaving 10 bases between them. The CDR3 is CAWKVRQNTGELFF. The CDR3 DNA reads TGTGCCTGGAAAGTGAGACAGAACACCGGGGAGCTGTTTTTT.

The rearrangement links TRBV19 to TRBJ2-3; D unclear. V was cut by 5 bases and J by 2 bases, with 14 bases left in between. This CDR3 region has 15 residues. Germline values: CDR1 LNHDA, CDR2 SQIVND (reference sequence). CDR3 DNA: TGTGCCAGTAGTCCTACGGCCAGCGACACAGATACGCAGTATTTT. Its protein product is CASSPTASDTDTQYF.

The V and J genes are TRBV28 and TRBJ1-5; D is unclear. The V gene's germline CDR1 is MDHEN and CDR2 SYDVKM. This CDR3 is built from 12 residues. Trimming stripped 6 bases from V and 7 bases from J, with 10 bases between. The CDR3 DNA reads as TGTGCCAGCAGGGTACCGGGGCAGCCCCAGCATTTT. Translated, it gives CASRVPGQPQHF.

CDR3 sequence: CASSLGVGNYYGYTF. Here the CDR3 DNA reads TGTGCCAGCAGCTTAGGGGTTGGGAACTACTATGGCTACACCTTC. The genes are TRBV5-4 and TRBJ1-2, with a weak D call TRBD1 (5 bases). Germline CDR1 is SGHNT and CDR2 is YYREEE (reference sequence). The CDR3 has 15 amino acids. The V gene lost 2 bases and the J gene lost 3 bases, with 14 bases spanning the gap.

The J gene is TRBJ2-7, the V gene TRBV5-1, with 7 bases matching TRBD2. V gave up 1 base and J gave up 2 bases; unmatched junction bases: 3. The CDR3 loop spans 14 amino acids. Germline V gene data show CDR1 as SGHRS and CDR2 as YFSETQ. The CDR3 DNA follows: TGCGCCAGCAGCTTGTCGGGAGGAACCTACGAGCAGTACTTC. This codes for CASSLSGGTYEQYF.

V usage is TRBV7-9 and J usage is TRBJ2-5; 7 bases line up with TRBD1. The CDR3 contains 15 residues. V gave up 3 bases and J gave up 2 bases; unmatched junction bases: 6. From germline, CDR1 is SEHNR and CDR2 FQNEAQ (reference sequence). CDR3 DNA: TGTGCCAGCAGCTTTGGGACAGCCCTTCAAGAGACCCAGTACTTC. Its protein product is CASSFGTALQETQYF. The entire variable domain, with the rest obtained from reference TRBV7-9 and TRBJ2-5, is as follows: DTGVSQNPRHKITKRGQNVTFRCDPISEHNRLYWYRQTLGQGPEFLTYFQNEAQLEKSRLLSDRFSAERPKGSFSTLEIQRTEQGDSAMYLCASSFGTALQETQYFGPGTRLLVL.

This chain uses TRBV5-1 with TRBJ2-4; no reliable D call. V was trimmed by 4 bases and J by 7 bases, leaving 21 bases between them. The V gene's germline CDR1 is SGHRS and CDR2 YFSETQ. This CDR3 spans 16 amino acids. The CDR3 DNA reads TGCGCCAGCAGCCAACCCACCTATGAGCTTGAGAACATTCAGTACTTC. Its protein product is CASSQPTYELENIQYF.

CDR3 coding DNA: TGTGCCAGTAGTGCCCAGGGAAGATATGGCTACACCTTC. It codes for CASSAQGRYGYTF. J is TRBJ1-2 and V is TRBV19, with D possibly being TRBD1 (5 bases). Trimming stripped 5 bases from V and 5 bases from J, with 12 bases between. The CDR3 is 13 residues long. Per germline, CDR1 LNHDA and CDR2 SQIVND (reference sequence). Full variable domain (missing parts from reference TRBV19 and TRBJ1-2): DGGITQSPKYLFRKEGQNVTLSCEQNLNHDAMYWYRQDPGQGLRLIYYSQIVNDFQKGDIAEGYSVSREKKESFPLTVTSAQKNPTAFYLCASSAQGRYGYTFGSGTRLTVV.

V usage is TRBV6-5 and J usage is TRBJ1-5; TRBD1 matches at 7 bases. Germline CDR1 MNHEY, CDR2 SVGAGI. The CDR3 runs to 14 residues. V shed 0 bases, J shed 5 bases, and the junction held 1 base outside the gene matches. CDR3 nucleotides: TGTGCCAGCAGTTACTCGGGACAGCATCAGCCCCAGCATTTT. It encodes CASSYSGQHQPQHF.

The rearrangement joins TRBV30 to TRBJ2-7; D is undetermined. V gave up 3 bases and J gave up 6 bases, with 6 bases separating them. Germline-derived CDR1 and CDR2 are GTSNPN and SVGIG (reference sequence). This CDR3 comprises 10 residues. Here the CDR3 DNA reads TGTGCCTGGAGCCATAGCGAGCAGTACTTC. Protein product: CAWSHSEQYF.

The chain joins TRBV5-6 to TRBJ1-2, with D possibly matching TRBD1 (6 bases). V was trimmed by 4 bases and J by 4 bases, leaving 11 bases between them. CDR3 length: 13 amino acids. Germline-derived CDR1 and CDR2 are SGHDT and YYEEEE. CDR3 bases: TGTGCCAGCAGCCCGGGGGGGGCCTATGGCTACACCTTC. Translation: CASSPGGAYGYTF.

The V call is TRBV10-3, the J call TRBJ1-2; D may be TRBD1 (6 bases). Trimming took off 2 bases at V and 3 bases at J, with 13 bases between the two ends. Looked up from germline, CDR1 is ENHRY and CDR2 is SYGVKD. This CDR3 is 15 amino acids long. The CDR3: CAISERSGHHYGYTF. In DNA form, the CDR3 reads TGTGCCATCAGTGAGCGGTCGGGACACCACTATGGCTACACCTTC.